This passage covers 26 T cell receptor beta chains from one sample sequenced in a study of T cells in Graves' hyperthyroidism and ophthalmopathy. Regions amplified from RNA transcripts were the TCR beta CDR3 regions. TCR CDR3 regions were first amplified by RT-PCR with HTBI primers. TCRdb re-analysed the multiplex PCR reads in MiXCR, keeping a single row per CDR3 protein. The sample holds some 500,000 distinct CDR3 sequences; 16% are singletons and the top ten take approximately 30%. The sample was blood. The receptor source for this set is a young woman with Graves' ophthalmopathy.

This clonotype was counted ten times or more. The chain has TRBV20-1 and TRBJ2-3, with D tentatively TRBD1 (6 bases). Germline loops: CDR1 DFQATT, CDR2 SNEGSKA (reference sequence). V lost 6 bases, J lost 0 bases, and 13 bases lay in between. The CDR3 spans 14 residues. The CDR3 DNA reads as TGCAGTGCCTTTCCAGGGGACAGCACAGATACGCAGTATTTT. It codes for CSAFPGDSTDTQYF.

This clonotype was detected ten times or more. The V and J genes are TRBV4-1 and TRBJ2-7; D remains unclear. The V gene's germline CDR1 is MGHRA and CDR2 YSYEKL. V was shortened by 0 bases and J by 2 bases, with 11 bases between the two germline ends. This CDR3 contains 15 residues. The CDR3 sequence: CASSQDPLPPYEQYF. For the CDR3, the DNA is TGCGCCAGCAGCCAAGATCCCCTCCCCCCCTACGAGCAGTACTTC.

The chain joins TRBV5-1 to TRBJ2-6; possible D gene TRBD2, 6 bases. Germline assignment: CDR1 SGHRS and CDR2 YFSETQ. This CDR3 region has 15 residues. V was clipped by 4 bases and J by 2 bases, with 10 bases between them. CDR3 bases: TGCGCCAGCAGCGCCCCGGGGGCTGGGGCCAACGTCCTGACTTTC. Translation: CASSAPGAGANVLTF.

This chain connects TRBV2 to TRBJ2-2; D is undetermined. Per the germline V gene, CDR1 is SNHLY and CDR2 is FYNNEI. This CDR3 is built from 13 residues. V lost 5 bases and J lost 4, with 8 bases in between. CDR3 residues: CASSTDFTGELFF. The DNA of the CDR3 is TGTGCCAGCAGTACAGATTTCACCGGGGAGCTGTTTTTT.

This clonotype has only a few counts. The rearrangement uses TRBV29-1 and TRBJ2-2; 11 bases are a match to TRBD2. The CDR3 length is 14 residues. J gave up 5 bases and V 6 bases, and 5 bases lay outside the gene matches. CDR1 and CDR2 from the germline V gene are SQVTM and ANQGSEA. CDR3 DNA sequence: TGCAGCGTCACTAGCGGGAGTAGAACCGGGGAGCTGTTTTTT. Translation: CSVTSGSRTGELFF.

This clonotype came up once. The rearrangement uses TRBV6-2 or TRBV6-3 and TRBJ2-5, with 7 positions matching TRBD1. The CDR3 has 15 residues. V trimming: 6 bases; J trimming: 5 bases; junction bases outside the gene matches: 12. The germline CDR1 and CDR2 sequences are MNHEY and SVGEGT. The CDR3 loop is CASSPHTTGMETQYF. In DNA, the CDR3 is TGTGCCAGCAGCCCCCATACGACAGGGATGGAGACCCAGTACTTC.

This clonotype appeared a few times. The chain couples TRBV29-1 to TRBJ1-2, with unresolved D. Trimming pared 4 bases from V and 1 base from J, leaving 10 bases between. This CDR3 region has 13 residues. Germline V gives CDR1 SQVTM, CDR2 ANQGSEA. The CDR3 protein is CSVGQEINYGYTF. The DNA of the CDR3 is TGCAGCGTTGGTCAGGAAATTAACTATGGCTACACCTTC. The full variable domain, with the rest looked up from reference TRBV29-1 and TRBJ1-2, is SAVISQKPSRDICQRGTSLTIQCQVDSQVTMMFWYRQQPGQSLTLIATANQGSEATYESGFVIDKFPISRPNLTFSTLTVSNMSPEDSSIYLCSVGQEINYGYTFGSGTRLTVV.

Ten or more counts support this clonotype. The chain has TRBV7-2 and TRBJ2-7; 7 bases are a match to TRBD1. Germline trimming cut 5 bases from V and 1 base from J; bases unmatched to any gene: 5. From germline, CDR1 is SGHTA and CDR2 FQGNSA. CDR3 length equals 14 residues. CDR3 residues: CASSEDRNSYEQYF. Written as DNA, the CDR3 is TGTGCCAGCAGCGAGGACAGGAATTCCTACGAGCAGTACTTC.

The rearrangement joins TRBV10-3 to TRBJ2-7; 12 positions agree with TRBD2. Germline CDR1 ENHRY, CDR2 SYGVKD. Trimming at V came to 4 bases and at J to 1 base, leaving 5 bases not matched to a gene. The CDR3 extends over 16 amino acids. CDR3 in amino acids: CAISAALAGGSYEQYF. Written as DNA, the CDR3 is TGTGCCATCAGTGCCGCACTAGCGGGAGGTTCCTACGAGCAGTACTTC.

This chain connects TRBV19 to TRBJ2-2; D is perhaps TRBD2 (5 bases). The V gene lost 8 bases and the J gene lost 4 bases, with 20 bases spanning the gap. The V gene's germline CDR1 is LNHDA and CDR2 SQIVND (reference sequence). The CDR3 has 16 residues. CDR3 sequence: CASSPRTLGSTGELFF. In DNA, the CDR3 is TGTGCCAGTTCCCCCCGGACCCTTGGGAGCACCGGGGAGCTGTTTTTT.

The rearrangement links TRBV7-2 to TRBJ2-3, with D perhaps matching TRBD1 or TRBD2 (5 bases each). Looked up from germline, CDR1 is SGHTA and CDR2 is FQGNSA. The CDR3 consists of 16 residues. Trimming removed 5 bases from V and 3 bases from J, with 18 bases in between. DNA for the CDR3: TGTGCCAGCAGCCCCTTGACCGGGGCCGGAACAGATACGCAGTATTTT. Translation gives CASSPLTGAGTDTQYF.

The V and J genes are TRBV5-1 and TRBJ1-2; D is possibly TRBD1 (5 bases). CDR1 is SGHRS, CDR2 YFSETQ, per germline. Trimming removed 4 bases from V and 2 bases from J, with 15 bases in between. The CDR3 consists of 15 residues. The CDR3 loop reads CASSRTGTPNYGYTF. The CDR3, as DNA: TGCGCCAGCAGCCGTACCGGGACCCCGAACTATGGCTACACCTTC. Complete variable domain (other parts from reference TRBV5-1 and TRBJ1-2): KAGVTQTPRYLIKTRGQQVTLSCSPISGHRSVSWYQQTPGQGLQFLFEYFSETQRNKGNFPGRFSGRQFSNSRSEMNVSTLELGDSALYLCASSRTGTPNYGYTFGSGTRLTVV.

This clonotype was recorded many times. The chain combines TRBV6-1 with TRBJ2-7, with D perhaps matching TRBD2 (6 bases). CDR1 MNHNS and CDR2 SASEGT come from the germline V gene. The ends were cut back, 8 bases at V and 6 bases at J, with 17 bases in the middle. The CDR3 is made up of 13 amino acids. CDR3 residues: CASSRGTWTEQYF. The CDR3 DNA follows: TGTGCCAGCTCGAGAGGGACTTGGACCGAGCAGTACTTC.

The chain recombines TRBV4-2 with TRBJ2-7, with 10 bases matching TRBD2. With 3 bases clipped from V and 0 bases from J, the junction kept 8 bases outside the gene matches. CDR3 size: 17 residues. The germline V gene encodes CDR1 LGHNA and CDR2 YNFKEQ. CDR3 nucleotide sequence: TGTGCCAGCAGCCATCGTAGTACTAGCGGGATCTCCTACGAGCAGTACTTC. Amino acids: CASSHRSTSGISYEQYF.

This clonotype was counted a few times. CDR3 amino acids: CASTFGAASYNEQFF. CDR3 nucleotide sequence: TGTGCCAGCACCTTCGGAGCGGCATCCTACAATGAGCAGTTCTTC. The V call is TRBV27, the J call TRBJ2-1; D may be TRBD2 (5 bases). Trimming took off 7 bases at V and 1 base at J, with 14 bases between the two ends. Germline V gives CDR1 MNHEY, CDR2 SMNVEV (reference sequence). The CDR3 sequence is 15 residues long.

At least ten counts were recorded for this clonotype. V and J are TRBV7-2 and TRBJ2-3; D not certain. CDR1 and CDR2 from the germline V gene are SGHTA and FQGNSA. CDR3 length equals 14 residues. V lost 0 bases and J 7 bases, leaving 11 bases between the germline ends. The CDR3 spells CASSLASLSYTQYF. Here the CDR3 DNA reads TGTGCCAGCAGCTTAGCGTCGCTTTCCTATACGCAGTATTTT.

This clonotype was detected a few times. The chain is built from TRBV30 and TRBJ1-1; unclear D gene. Germline CDR1 reads GTSNPN; CDR2 reads SVGIG (reference sequence). The V gene lost 2 bases and the J gene lost 5 bases, with 9 bases spanning the gap. CDR3 length: 12 residues. CDR3 in amino acids: CAWSLGWTEAFF. In DNA, the CDR3 is TGTGCCTGGAGTCTGGGCTGGACTGAAGCTTTCTTT.

In the case of this clonotype: A clone one base away is much larger, so this may be a read error. The chain combines TRBV20-1 with TRBJ2-3; 8 positions agree with TRBD2. V lost 5 bases to trimming and J lost 1 base; unmatched junction nucleotides: 14. CDR1 DFQATT and CDR2 SNEGSKA come from the germline V gene (reference sequence). The CDR3 extends over 17 amino acids. CDR3 bases: TGCAGTGCTCCTCCCGCGGTACTAGCGGCCGGCACAGATACGCAGTATTTT. Translated, it gives CSAPPAVLAAGTDTQYF.

This clonotype was observed a few times. CDR3 DNA: TGTGCCAGCAGTGAAAATCCGGGACTAGCGGATAGCTCCTACGAGCAGTACTTC. Translating gives CASSENPGLADSSYEQYF. The chain couples TRBV6-1 to TRBJ2-7; 11 nucleotides line up with TRBD2. J was trimmed by 0 bases and V by 2 bases; bases with no gene match: 9. CDR1 and CDR2 from the germline V gene are MNHNS and SASEGT. There are 18 residues in the CDR3.

This clonotype was recorded a few times. The chain combines TRBV25-1 with TRBJ2-1; TRBD1 or TRBD2 may be the D gene (7 bases each). The CDR3 extends over 16 amino acids. V dropped 5 bases and J dropped 8 bases, with 22 bases sitting between them. Germline-derived CDR1 and CDR2 are MGHDK and SYGVNS. Here the CDR3 DNA reads TGTGCCAGCAGTCTAGGAGGGGGCGGGAGTACCTATGAGCAGTTCTTC. Protein product: CASSLGGGGSTYEQFF.

This rearrangement joins TRBV14 to TRBJ1-3; 10 nucleotides agree with TRBD1. V lost 5 bases to trimming and J lost 0 bases; unmatched junction nucleotides: 10. Germline values: CDR1 SGHDN, CDR2 FVKESK. The CDR3 spans 18 residues. The CDR3 loop is CASSYRDRGQSSGNTIYF. CDR3 nucleotide sequence: TGTGCCAGCAGCTACCGGGACAGGGGTCAGAGCTCTGGAAACACCATATATTTT.

J is TRBJ2-3 and V is TRBV28; 8 bases match TRBD2. The CDR3 loop spans 15 amino acids. Losses at the gene ends were 8 bases for V and 10 bases for J; bases not matched to a gene: 17. The V gene's germline CDR1 is MDHEN and CDR2 SYDVKM. The CDR3 DNA reads TGTGCCAGCTCCAAGCTCAAAAATAGCGGGATAGCGCAGTATTTT. Translation: CASSKLKNSGIAQYF. Full variable domain (missing parts from reference TRBV28 and TRBJ2-3): DVKVTQSSRYLVKRTGEKVFLECVQDMDHENMFWYRQDPGLGLRLIYFSYDVKMKEKGDIPEGYSVSREKKERFSLILESASTNQTSMYLCASSKLKNSGIAQYFGPGTRLTVL.

The rearrangement uses TRBV20-1 and TRBJ2-7, with TRBD1 identical over 7 bases. CDR1 is DFQATT and CDR2 is SNEGSKA in the germline V gene (reference sequence). The CDR3 length is 16 residues. Trimming took 2 bases from V and 3 from J; bases not matched to a gene: 13. The CDR3 loop is CSARINRGVKNYEQYF. The CDR3 bases are TGCAGTGCTAGAATAAACAGGGGAGTAAAAAACTACGAGCAGTACTTC.

Notes on this clonotype: This could be a read error, since a much larger clone is one nucleotide away. This CDR3 fails to terminate in the conserved phenylalanine or tryptophan, so it likely reflects a read error. The chain recombines TRBV12-3 or TRBV12-4 with TRBJ2-5; no clear D. The CDR3 is made up of 13 amino acids. Trimming shortened V by 6 bases and J by 4 bases, and 12 bases separated the two germline ends. The CDR3 DNA is TGTGCCAGCAGCAAGACCTGGGGAGAGACCCAGTACCTC. This encodes CASSKTWGETQYL.

The chain couples TRBV12-5 to TRBJ1-2; D is possibly TRBD1 (5 bases). There are 13 residues in the CDR3. Per the germline V gene, CDR1 is LGHNT and CDR2 is FRNRAP. V lost 0 bases and J lost 8, with 10 bases in between. This CDR3 is CASGLVGTSGYTF. The CDR3 DNA reads TGTGCTAGTGGTTTGGTCGGGACGAGCGGCTACACCTTC.

The chain carries TRBV20-1 and TRBJ2-1; 10 nucleotides agree with TRBD2. Germline CDR1 is DFQATT and CDR2 is SNEGSKA (reference sequence). With V trimmed by 5 bases and J by 10 bases, 14 bases remained unmatched. The CDR3 is 15 amino acids. CDR3 sequence reads: CSAPIAGGTHREQFF. In DNA form, the CDR3 reads TGCAGTGCTCCCATAGCGGGAGGTACCCACAGGGAGCAGTTCTTC.